The 14 T cell receptor beta chains below all came from one sample that was sequenced in a study of beta chain features in type 1 diabetes. Study-wide results and limits: A moderate, significant TCRB CDR3 shortening appeared in type 1 diabetes across four CD4+ subsets.

The antigens these receptors bind are not known. The entirety of the isolated RNA underwent reverse transcription, so expressed TCRB transcripts were sequenced. Profiled with immunoSEQ multiplex PCR; TCRdb holds only in-frame clones, not every one. The sample records over 200,000 clones, roughly 11% being singletons. What was sequenced was naive CD4+ T cells from blood. These receptors originate from a man younger than 45 with type 1 diabetes.

The chain is built from TRBV30 and TRBJ1-2, with TRBD1 identical over 7 bases. Germline V gives CDR1 GTSNPN, CDR2 SVGIG (reference sequence). Trimming cost V 1 base and J 6 bases; bases outside gene matches: 8. CDR3 length: 14 residues. CDR3 sequence (DNA): TGTGCCTGGAGTGCCGCAGGGGGTCCCCATGGCTACACCTTC. Its protein product is CAWSAAGGPHGYTF.

The chain has TRBV7-2 and TRBJ2-7; unclear D gene. V shed 1 base and J shed 3 bases, with 7 bases lying between them. This CDR3 is built from 13 residues. Germline V gene lookup returns CDR1 SGHTA and CDR2 FQGNSA. The CDR3, as DNA: TGTGCCAGCAGCTTAGGGCCCAACTACGAGCAGTACTTC. As protein: CASSLGPNYEQYF.

This clone was counted between two and nine times. The chain carries TRBV25-1 and TRBJ1-4; D is uncertain. Germline V gene sequence: CDR1 MGHDK, CDR2 SYGVNS. Trimming took off 0 bases at V and 11 bases at J, with 7 bases between the two ends. The CDR3 has 12 residues. CDR3: CASSEYGRKLFF. In nucleotides, the CDR3 is TGTGCCAGCAGTGAATATGGCAGGAAACTGTTTTTT.

The chain employs TRBV7-2 and TRBJ1-3; D might be TRBD1 (5 bases). CDR3 length equals 13 residues. Looked up from germline, CDR1 is SGHTA and CDR2 is FQGNSA. V lost 2 bases to trimming and J lost 4 bases, with 6 bases between them. The CDR3 coding sequence is TGTGCCAGCAGCTTACAGGGAGGAAACACCATATATTTT. It translates to CASSLQGGNTIYF.

The CDR3 DNA follows: TGCGCCAGCAGCCCATCTCCAAACTATAATGAAAAACTGTTTTTT. Protein sequence: CASSPSPNYNEKLFF. V gene TRBV4-1 combines with J gene TRBJ1-4; the D is unclear. The CDR3 runs 15 residues. CDR1 MGHRA and CDR2 YSYEKL come from the germline V gene. Trimming removed 4 bases at V and 4 bases at J, with 13 bases between.

The sample holds a few counts of this clone. The chain uses TRBV4-3 and TRBJ1-4, with D perhaps TRBD1 (6 bases). Trimming removed 4 bases from V and 6 bases from J, with 15 bases in between. CDR1 is LGHNA, CDR2 YSLEER, per germline. CDR3 size: 15 residues. The CDR3: CASSPGGGADEKLFF. The DNA for the CDR3 is TGCGCCAGCAGCCCCGGTGGGGGGGCGGATGAAAAACTGTTTTTT.

This clone was observed a few times. The chain couples TRBV12-5 to TRBJ2-1; TRBD2 matches 13 bases. Germline V gene data show CDR1 as LGHNT and CDR2 as FRNRAP. Trimming cost V 3 bases and J 10 bases; bases outside gene matches: 12. The CDR3 is 17 amino acids. CDR3 nucleotides: TGTGCTAGTGGTTTAAGACTAGCGGGGGGCCGGATGAGAGAGCAGTTCTTC. It specifies CASGLRLAGGRMREQFF.

In this sample, this clone turned up a few times. The gene calls are TRBV2 and TRBJ1-1; D possibly corresponds to TRBD1 (5 bases). CDR3 length equals 13 residues. From germline, CDR1 is SNHLY and CDR2 FYNNEI. The germline V and J ends were trimmed by 6 bases and 5 bases, with 13 bases remaining between them. The CDR3 nucleotides read TGTGCCAGCAGAGGGGTTGTAGGTACTGAAGCTTTCTTT. Its translation: CASRGVVGTEAFF.

This chain connects TRBV7-2 to TRBJ2-7; a possible D gene is TRBD2 (5 bases). The CDR3 runs 15 residues. In germline, CDR1 is SGHTA, CDR2 FQGNSA. V lost 1 base to trimming and J lost 0 bases, with 10 bases between them. In nucleotides, the CDR3 is TGTGCCAGCAGCTTAGGTCCGGGGAACTCCTACGAGCAGTACTTC. This codes for CASSLGPGNSYEQYF.

This clone has only a few counts. The V call is TRBV19, the J call TRBJ2-3; 8 bases map to TRBD2. V lost 3 bases to trimming and J lost 7 bases; unmatched junction nucleotides: 9. The CDR3 has 15 amino acids. Germline V gene sequence: CDR1 LNHDA, CDR2 SQIVND (reference sequence). The CDR3 loop is CASSMESSGHNTQYF. The CDR3 nucleotides read TGTGCCAGTAGTATGGAGTCTAGCGGGCATAATACGCAGTATTTT.

The genes are TRBV7-6 and TRBJ2-3; 9 nucleotides align to TRBD1. Germline trimming cut 4 bases from V and 4 bases from J; bases unmatched to any gene: 3. There are 14 residues in the CDR3. Per the germline V gene, CDR1 is SGHVS and CDR2 is FNYEAQ. CDR3 nucleotide sequence: TGTGCCAGCAGCTCCGGACAGGGGCCAGATACGCAGTATTTT. It encodes CASSSGQGPDTQYF. Full variable domain (outside the CDR3, taken from reference TRBV7-6 and TRBJ2-3): GAGVSQSPRYKVTKRGQDVALRCDPISGHVSLYWYRQALGQGPEFLTYFNYEAQQDKSGLPNDRFSAERPEGSISTLTIQRTEQRDSAMYRCASSSGQGPDTQYFGPGTRLTVL.

The sample holds a few counts of this clone. This chain connects TRBV28 to TRBJ2-7, with 10 bases lining up with TRBD2. In germline, CDR1 is MDHEN, CDR2 SYDVKM. The CDR3 covers 16 residues. The junction had 9 bases not matched to a gene; V was cut back by 5 bases and J by 2 bases. Written as DNA, the CDR3 is TGTGCCAGCAGTCCGCCTGTAGCGGGGGGAGCCTACGAGCAGTACTTC. This gives the protein CASSPPVAGGAYEQYF. The full variable domain, its missing parts supplied by reference TRBV28 and TRBJ2-7, is DVKVTQSSRYLVKRTGEKVFLECVQDMDHENMFWYRQDPGLGLRLIYFSYDVKMKEKGDIPEGYSVSREKKERFSLILESASTNQTSMYLCASSPPVAGGAYEQYFGPGTRLTVT.

This clone was detected only a few times. V usage is TRBV28 and J usage is TRBJ1-2; D is unresolved. Germline V CDR1 and CDR2: MDHEN, SYDVKM. The CDR3 is made up of 12 amino acids. The V gene lost 2 bases and the J gene lost 3 bases, with 4 bases spanning the gap. CDR3 sequence: CASSLGHYGYTF. In DNA, the CDR3 is TGTGCCAGCAGTTTAGGGCACTATGGCTACACCTTC.

V and J are TRBV10-3 and TRBJ2-1; 7 bases are a match to TRBD2. The CDR3 has 14 residues. Germline CDR1 ENHRY, CDR2 SYGVKD. V dropped 3 bases and J dropped 8; count of bases not matched to a gene: 7. CDR3 protein: CAISERGVGDEQFF. The CDR3 region has the DNA TGTGCCATCAGTGAACGGGGGGTCGGGGATGAGCAGTTCTTC.